These 17 T cell receptor beta chains originate from one sample sequenced in a study of regulatory dendritic cells for organ transplantation. Clones were read by immunoSEQ multiplex PCR, and TCRdb kept only the in-frame ones, dropping some. The sample carries about 34,000 clones, around nine tenths recorded once. Sequences were obtained from naive CD4+ T cells from blood. Subset of the sample: CD45RA+ naive T cells. Receptor source: a human donor in good health.

The CDR3 nucleotides are TGTGCCAGCCGCTACAGGGGGTCCCCAGATACGCAGTATTTT. It is translated as CASRYRGSPDTQYF. The chain recombines TRBV11-2 with TRBJ2-3; 8 bases match TRBD1. This CDR3 has 14 amino acids. Trimming cost V 8 bases and J 4 bases; bases outside gene matches: 8. Germline V gene data show CDR1 as SGHAT and CDR2 as FQNNGV.

This rearrangement joins TRBV9 to TRBJ2-3, with unresolved D. Trimming took 3 bases from V and 3 from J, leaving 11 bases between them. The CDR3 spans 14 residues. The germline gives CDR1 SGDLS, CDR2 YYNGEE. DNA of the CDR3: TGTGCCAGCAGCGCCCGAACTGGGACAGATACGCAGTATTTT. The encoded protein is CASSARTGTDTQYF.

The table lists this clone with a count of one. The chain joins TRBV6-5 to TRBJ2-7; D uncertain. The germline CDR1 and CDR2 sequences are MNHEY and SVGAGI. This CDR3 is built from 13 residues. The germline V and J ends were trimmed by 6 bases and 0 bases, with 9 bases remaining between them. CDR3 coding DNA: TGTGCCAGCAGAAGTTCAAGCTCCTACGAGCAGTACTTC. It translates to CASRSSSSYEQYF.

This chain uses TRBV5-8 with TRBJ1-5; TRBD1 matches at 7 bases. Germline loops: CDR1 SGHTS, CDR2 YDEGEE. Trimming at V came to 1 base and at J to 0 bases, leaving 7 bases not matched to a gene. The CDR3 extends over 17 amino acids. Written as DNA, the CDR3 is TGTGCCAGCAGCTTGACCCGGGACAGCTATAGCAATCAGCCCCAGCATTTT. This gives the protein CASSLTRDSYSNQPQHF.

This clone came up a few times. V and J are TRBV25-1 and TRBJ1-1, with D unclear. Between the trimmed V and J ends, which lost 8 bases and 1 base, there was a span of 8 bases. Germline V gene sequence: CDR1 MGHDK, CDR2 SYGVNS. The CDR3 totals 12 residues. DNA for the CDR3: TGTGCCAGCCCTCCCACGAACACTGAAGCTTTCTTT. This codes for CASPPTNTEAFF.

The chain carries TRBV2 and TRBJ1-5; D might be TRBD1 (6 bases). Per germline, CDR1 SNHLY and CDR2 FYNNEI. V lost 7 bases, J lost 4 bases, and 14 bases lay in between. The CDR3 runs to 14 residues. CDR3: CASMRTGTNQPQHF. As DNA, the CDR3 is TGTGCCAGCATGAGAACAGGGACGAATCAGCCCCAGCATTTT. Using reference TRBV2 and TRBJ1-5 for the parts outside the CDR3, the full variable domain is EPEVTQTPSHQVTQMGQEVILRCVPISNHLYFYWYRQILGQKVEFLVSFYNNEISEKSEIFDDQFSVERPDGSNFTLKIRSTKLEDSAMYFCASMRTGTNQPQHFGDGTRLSIL.

Comments on this clone: The junction shows a germline mismatch at one end, possibly a read error. V and J are TRBV19 and TRBJ1-5, with D possibly matching TRBD1 (5 bases). Germline lookup yields CDR1 LNHDA and CDR2 SQIVND (reference sequence). CDR3 length: 12 amino acids. CDR3 sequence (DNA): TGTGCCAGTGGGATGCGGGTAGGGGACCTGGTCTTT. Encoded protein: CASGMRVGDLVF. Combining the CDR3 with reference TRBV19 and TRBJ1-5 gives the whole variable domain DGGITQSPKYLFRKEGQNVTLSCEQNLNHDAMYWYRQDPGQGLRLIYYSQIVNDFQKGDIAEGYSVSREKKESFPLTVTSAQKNPTAFYLCASGMRVGDLVFGDGTRLSIL.

The J gene is TRBJ1-2, the V gene TRBV7-2; D gene unclear. V was pared by 1 base and J by 2 bases, with 11 bases between. The CDR3 has 15 amino acids. CDR1 is SGHTA, CDR2 FQGNSA, per germline. The CDR3 DNA reads as TGTGCCAGCAGCTTAGAAGTTGGCGCAAACTATGGCTACACCTTC. Protein: CASSLEVGANYGYTF.

This clone showed up just a few times. The chain has TRBV7-2 and TRBJ1-1, with 10 bases identical to TRBD1. CDR3 size: 14 residues. Germline V gives CDR1 SGHTA, CDR2 FQGNSA. V gave up 1 base and J gave up 7 bases; unmatched junction bases: 3. CDR3 nucleotide sequence: TGTGCCAGCAGCTTAGACGGACAGGGGGGTGAAGCTTTCTTT. This codes for CASSLDGQGGEAFF.

This clone showed up just once. V and J are TRBV19 and TRBJ1-2; TRBD1 matches 10 bases. Losses at the gene ends were 7 bases for V and 5 bases for J; bases not matched to a gene: 16. Germline V gene data show CDR1 as LNHDA and CDR2 as SQIVND (reference sequence). This CDR3 comprises 17 residues. Written as DNA, the CDR3 is TGTGCCAGTAATCCGCCGGGACAGGGGAACTTTGGGTATGGCTACACCTTC. The encoded protein is CASNPPGQGNFGYGYTF.

The V gene is TRBV4-3, the J gene TRBJ2-3; 13 nucleotides align to TRBD2. The CDR3 spans 18 residues. The germline V gene has CDR1 LGHNA and CDR2 YSLEER. V gave up 2 bases and J gave up 6 bases; unmatched junction bases: 11. CDR3 sequence (DNA): TGCGCCAGCAGCCAAAGGCCCGGGACTAGCGGGGCGACGGATACGCAGTATTTT. Protein product: CASSQRPGTSGATDTQYF.

This chain uses TRBV7-3 with TRBJ2-1, with a weak D call TRBD2 (6 bases). The CDR3 length is 17 residues. Germline-derived CDR1 and CDR2 are SGHTA and FQGTGA. With 2 bases removed from V and 5 bases from J, the gap between germline ends came to 19 bases. The CDR3 sequence is CASSLLNLAGGHNEQFF. For the CDR3, the DNA is TGTGCCAGCAGCTTACTGAATCTAGCCGGGGGACACAATGAGCAGTTCTTC.

This rearrangement joins TRBV9 to TRBJ1-2; D might be TRBD1 (5 bases). Germline V gives CDR1 SGDLS, CDR2 YYNGEE. The ends were cut back, 7 bases at V and 8 bases at J, with 24 bases in the middle. CDR3 size: 15 residues. CDR3 in amino acids: CASAKGNQGVEGYTF. CDR3 in DNA: TGTGCCAGCGCCAAAGGTAACCAGGGTGTAGAGGGCTACACCTTC.

This rearrangement joins TRBV25-1 to TRBJ1-2, with 10 bases that match TRBD1. Germline assignment: CDR1 MGHDK and CDR2 SYGVNS. The CDR3 loop spans 17 amino acids. Losses at the gene ends were 2 bases for V and 4 bases for J; bases not matched to a gene: 10. The CDR3 DNA follows: TGTGCCAGCAGTGAAGCCGGGACAGGGGCCCGCTCCTATGGCTACACCTTC. Its translation is CASSEAGTGARSYGYTF.

The chain employs TRBV6-5 and TRBJ2-2, with D hard to call. Germline loops: CDR1 MNHEY, CDR2 SVGAGI. The CDR3 spans 14 residues. V lost 2 bases to trimming and J lost 7 bases, with 11 bases between them. The CDR3 loop is CASSYLLRGGELFF. The CDR3 DNA reads as TGTGCCAGCAGTTACCTCCTTCGCGGCGGGGAGCTGTTTTTT.

This CDR3 reads CASRALLAGGYEQYF. In DNA, the CDR3 is TGTGCCAGCAGGGCCCTTCTAGCGGGAGGCTACGAGCAGTACTTC. The V and J genes are TRBV6-5 and TRBJ2-7; 11 nucleotides line up with TRBD2. Germline V gene data show CDR1 as MNHEY and CDR2 as SVGAGI. The CDR3 consists of 15 residues. V was clipped by 6 bases and J by 3 bases; unmatched bases: 7.

This clone came up a few times. This chain uses TRBV6-1 with TRBJ1-2; 8 nucleotides align to TRBD1. The V and J ends lost 5 bases and 6 bases, in that order; junction bases with no gene match: 5. Germline values: CDR1 MNHNS, CDR2 SASEGT. The length of the CDR3 is 13 residues. CDR3 in amino acids: CASSSRTGHGYTF. CDR3 nucleotides: TGTGCCAGCAGTTCCAGGACAGGGCATGGCTACACCTTC.